This passage covers 21 T cell receptor beta chains from one sample sequenced in a study of cytomegalovirus exposure and HLA in healthy donors. PCR was performed using 60 Vbeta and 13 Jbeta primers. The assay was immunoSEQ multiplex PCR, and TCRdb's table has in-frame clones only and misses some. The sample yields roughly 150,000 clones, 78% seen once. The sequencing sample was made of PBMCs. The receptors were gathered from a woman aged 40 to 50 in good health and CMV-seropositive.

V gene TRBV10-3 combines with J gene TRBJ1-5, with D tentatively TRBD1 (5 bases). With 0 bases removed from V and 3 bases from J, the gap between germline ends came to 12 bases. The germline CDR1 and CDR2 sequences are ENHRY and SYGVKD. This CDR3 is built from 16 residues. The CDR3, as DNA: TGTGCCATCAGTGAGTCCGGGGGAAAGAACAATCAGCCCCAGCATTTT. Translating gives CAISESGGKNNQPQHF.

In its sample, this clone was seen a few times. The junction and the germline gene differ at one end; a read error may be behind it. This chain connects TRBV7-9 to TRBJ2-1; no clear D gene. Germline lookup yields CDR1 SEHNR and CDR2 FQNEAQ (reference sequence). The CDR3 length is 12 residues. CDR3 residues: CASSTGSAERFF. CDR3 bases: TGTGCCAGCAGCACTGGCTCGGCAGAGCGGTTCTTC.

This clone occurred once. The rearrangement joins TRBV28 to TRBJ1-5; D call uncertain. CDR3 length: 16 amino acids. Trimming shortened V by 3 bases and J by 0 bases, and 12 bases separated the two germline ends. The germline V gene encodes CDR1 MDHEN and CDR2 SYDVKM. The CDR3 DNA reads TGTGCCAGCAGTTTCTCCCTCCGGGGTAGCAATCAGCCCCAGCATTTT. Translating gives CASSFSLRGSNQPQHF. The variable domain in full, with the rest retrieved from reference TRBV28 and TRBJ1-5, is DVKVTQSSRYLVKRTGEKVFLECVQDMDHENMFWYRQDPGLGLRLIYFSYDVKMKEKGDIPEGYSVSREKKERFSLILESASTNQTSMYLCASSFSLRGSNQPQHFGDGTRLSIL.

The chain carries TRBV2 and TRBJ2-7; 8 nucleotides agree with TRBD1. The CDR3 is 13 residues long. Germline CDR1 reads SNHLY; CDR2 reads FYNNEI. With V trimmed by 4 bases and J by 7 bases, 6 bases remained unmatched. The CDR3: CASSVQGAGEQYF. The CDR3 nucleotides read TGTGCCAGCAGTGTCCAGGGGGCGGGAGAGCAGTACTTC.

Worth noting for this clone: A junction boundary mismatches the germline segment, possibly from a read error. The rearrangement joins TRBV7-9 to TRBJ1-2, with D possibly being TRBD1 (6 bases). Per the germline V gene, CDR1 is SEHNR and CDR2 is FQNEAQ (reference sequence). The CDR3 consists of 14 residues. The CDR3 here is CSSSRGQTSYGYTF. The CDR3 nucleotides read TGTTCCAGCAGCCGAGGACAGACCTCCTATGGCTACACCTTC.

The chain has TRBV7-9 and TRBJ1-1, with D maybe TRBD1 (6 bases). V was clipped by 3 bases and J by 5 bases, with 10 bases between them. The CDR3 contains 13 residues. Per germline, CDR1 SEHNR and CDR2 FQNEAQ (reference sequence). The CDR3 DNA is TGTGCCAGCAGCTTTACAGGGAAGACTGAAGCTTTCTTT. Amino acid sequence: CASSFTGKTEAFF. Supplemented by reference TRBV7-9 and TRBJ1-1, the full variable domain reads DTGVSQNPRHKITKRGQNVTFRCDPISEHNRLYWYRQTLGQGPEFLTYFQNEAQLEKSRLLSDRFSAERPKGSFSTLEIQRTEQGDSAMYLCASSFTGKTEAFFGQGTRLTVV.

This clone was seen only a few times. V is TRBV18 and J is TRBJ2-1; 11 bases are shared with TRBD2. The CDR3 extends over 19 amino acids. The germline CDR1 and CDR2 sequences are KGHSH and LQKENI. Unmatched junction bases numbered 19, after V lost 5 bases and J lost 7 bases. The CDR3 nucleotides read TGTGCCAGCTCATTGACTGGGACTAGCGGAGTGGGGGTCAAGAATGAGCAGTTCTTC. Translating gives CASSLTGTSGVGVKNEQFF.

The chain uses TRBV10-3 and TRBJ2-7, with D uncertain. Germline values: CDR1 ENHRY, CDR2 SYGVKD. Deletions cut 4 bases from V and 5 bases from J, with 15 bases between. The CDR3 sequence is 14 residues long. The CDR3 sequence: CAISAVSPNHEQYF. In nucleotides, the CDR3 is TGTGCCATCAGTGCAGTCTCACCGAACCACGAGCAGTACTTC.

The chain uses TRBV29-1 and TRBJ1-5, with 9 bases fitting TRBD1. V gave up 6 bases and J gave up 11 bases; unmatched junction bases: 5. There are 11 residues in the CDR3. Germline assignment: CDR1 SQVTM and CDR2 ANQGSEA. The CDR3 here is CSVSTGGTQHF. For the CDR3, the DNA is TGCAGCGTCTCGACAGGGGGGACCCAGCATTTT.

This clone was seen once. The chain combines TRBV28 with TRBJ2-4, with 8 nucleotides matching TRBD2. The CDR3 contains 16 residues. J gave up 3 bases and V 5 bases, and 9 bases lay outside the gene matches. Germline assignment: CDR1 MDHEN and CDR2 SYDVKM. CDR3 nucleotides: TGTGCCAGCAGTCCCGGGGGGGAGGACGGCAAAAACATTCAGTACTTC. It is translated as CASSPGGEDGKNIQYF.

The chain combines TRBV5-4 with TRBJ2-5, with a weak D call TRBD2 (5 bases). The CDR3 totals 15 residues. The germline V and J ends were trimmed by 0 bases and 2 bases, with 11 bases remaining between them. CDR1 is SGHNT and CDR2 is YYREEE in the germline V gene (reference sequence). This CDR3 reads CASSLAGADQETQYF. CDR3 in DNA: TGTGCCAGCAGCTTGGCCGGAGCGGATCAAGAGACCCAGTACTTC.

V usage is TRBV6-5 and J usage is TRBJ2-5; 8 nucleotides agree with TRBD2. CDR3 size: 14 residues. Trimming cost V 8 bases and J 1 base; bases outside gene matches: 6. Germline V CDR1 and CDR2: MNHEY, SVGAGI. The CDR3 nucleotides are TGTGCCAGCTCGAGCGGGGGACCCCAAGAGACCCAGTACTTC. The encoded protein is CASSSGGPQETQYF.

The chain is built from TRBV7-9 and TRBJ2-5; TRBD2 agrees at 8 bases. CDR1 and CDR2 from the germline V gene are SEHNR and FQNEAQ (reference sequence). V dropped 4 bases and J dropped 0; count of bases not matched to a gene: 4. The CDR3 totals 15 residues. CDR3 sequence: CASSSEREYQETQYF. The CDR3 DNA sequence: TGTGCCAGCAGCTCCGAGCGGGAGTACCAAGAGACCCAGTACTTC.

The rearrangement links TRBV28 to TRBJ2-7, with 8 bases lining up with TRBD1. Per germline, CDR1 MDHEN and CDR2 SYDVKM. Trimming took 1 base from V and 6 from J; bases not matched to a gene: 8. This CDR3 has 15 amino acids. CDR3 nucleotides: TGTGCCAGCAGTTTATTTGGACAGGGCCGAGGCGAGCAGTACTTC. Translating it yields CASSLFGQGRGEQYF.

V is TRBV18 and J is TRBJ2-7; tentative D call: TRBD1 (6 bases). This CDR3 region has 15 residues. Germline V gene sequence: CDR1 KGHSH, CDR2 LQKENI. V was cut by 3 bases and J by 6 bases, with 18 bases left in between. CDR3 sequence: CASSPQGILGGEQYF. In DNA, the CDR3 is TGTGCCAGCTCACCTCAGGGGATACTAGGCGGCGAGCAGTACTTC.

The chain is built from TRBV21-1 and TRBJ2-3; the table gives TRBD1 as D, unverified against the DNA. TRBV21-1 is recorded as a pseudogene. The CDR3 is 15 residues long. CDR3 in DNA: TGTGCCAGCAGCAACCGAGGGGGCTGCACAGATACGCAGTATTTT. Translating gives CASSNRGGCTDTQYF.

This sequence joins TRBV29-1 and TRBJ2-3; D uncertain. CDR1 and CDR2 from the germline V gene are SQVTM and ANQGSEA. The germline V and J ends were trimmed by 6 bases and 0 bases, with 13 bases remaining between them. The length of the CDR3 is 14 residues. The CDR3 nucleotides read TGCAGCGTCCTTCAGGTTTTTAGCACAGATACGCAGTATTTT. This sequence encodes CSVLQVFSTDTQYF.

The chain carries TRBV9 and TRBJ1-2; the D gene is possibly TRBD1 (5 bases). The CDR3 covers 14 residues. Trimming stripped 0 bases from V and 4 bases from J, with 10 bases between. CDR1 and CDR2 (germline): SGDLS, YYNGEE. DNA for the CDR3: TGTGCCAGCAGCGTAGGGCAGGGCCTCTATGGCTACACCTTC. Its protein is CASSVGQGLYGYTF.

The V gene is TRBV2, the J gene TRBJ1-2, with D possibly matching TRBD1 (5 bases). This CDR3 has 13 amino acids. Trimming left V 5 bases short and J 6 bases short, with 13 bases between. The germline CDR1 and CDR2 sequences are SNHLY and FYNNEI. The CDR3 protein is CASSYQGSDGYTF. The DNA of the CDR3 is TGTGCCAGCAGTTACCAGGGATCAGATGGCTACACCTTC. Using reference TRBV2 and TRBJ1-2 for the parts outside the CDR3, the full variable domain is EPEVTQTPSHQVTQMGQEVILRCVPISNHLYFYWYRQILGQKVEFLVSFYNNEISEKSEIFDDQFSVERPDGSNFTLKIRSTKLEDSAMYFCASSYQGSDGYTFGSGTRLTVV.

This chain links TRBV20-1 with TRBJ1-6, with D possibly matching TRBD1 (6 bases). The V gene's germline CDR1 is DFQATT and CDR2 SNEGSKA (reference sequence). Trimming shortened V by 6 bases and J by 11 bases, and 11 bases separated the two germline ends. The CDR3 runs to 11 residues. The CDR3 DNA sequence: TGCAGTGCAACAGGGACCCCACCCCTCCACTTT. This gives the protein CSATGTPPLHF.

This clone has a handful of counts. The rearrangement uses TRBV7-9 and TRBJ1-4; D remains ambiguous. The V and J ends lost 5 bases and 7 bases respectively, with 11 bases between them. Germline V gives CDR1 SEHNR, CDR2 FQNEAQ (reference sequence). This CDR3 is 13 amino acids long. This chain's CDR3 is CASSPGPIEKLFF. The CDR3 DNA reads as TGTGCCAGCAGCCCCGGTCCGATTGAAAAACTGTTTTTT.